One sample yielded the 15 T cell receptor beta chains listed below, sequenced in a study of glioma-infiltrating T cells after dendritic cell vaccination. Clones were sequenced by immunoSEQ multiplex PCR, and TCRdb holds only the in-frame ones, with some missing. Here the sample spans some 90,000 clones, approximately 78% being singletons. Time point meaning: after dendritic cell vaccination, including at tumor progression/relapse. Here the sequenced sample was blood, taken after dendritic cell vaccination. These receptors were obtained from a human donor with glioblastoma.

This clone has only a few counts. The chain carries TRBV5-6 and TRBJ2-5; 12 bases are shared with TRBD2. V shed 0 bases and J 6 bases; nucleotides not matched to a gene: 6. CDR1 SGHDT and CDR2 YYEEEE come from the germline V gene. This CDR3 has 16 amino acids. This CDR3 is CASSLVLAGGPQTQYF. CDR3 bases: TGTGCCAGCAGCTTGGTTCTAGCGGGAGGGCCACAGACCCAGTACTTC. The full variable domain, rest sourced from reference TRBV5-6 and TRBJ2-5, is DAGVTQSPTHLIKTRGQQVTLRCSPKSGHDTVSWYQQALGQGPQFIFQYYEEEERQRGNFPDRFSGHQFPNYSSELNVNALLLGDSALYLCASSLVLAGGPQTQYFGPGTRLLVL.

V usage is TRBV7-8 and J usage is TRBJ1-5, with D maybe TRBD1 (5 bases). The CDR3 has 13 amino acids. Deletions cut 0 bases from V and 6 bases from J, with 6 bases between. CDR1 is SGHVS, CDR2 FQNEAQ, per germline. The CDR3 DNA follows: TGTGCCAGCAGCTTAGCGCAGGGTCAGCCCCAGCATTTT. Translation gives CASSLAQGQPQHF. The full variable domain, rest sourced from reference TRBV7-8 and TRBJ1-5, is GAGVSQSPRYKVAKRGQDVALRCDPISGHVSLFWYQQALGQGPEFLTYFQNEAQLDKSGLPSDRFFAERPEGSVSTLKIQRTQQEDSAVYLCASSLAQGQPQHFGDGTRLSIL.

This clone turned up a few times. This chain uses TRBV2 with TRBJ1-4, with no clear D. V was shortened by 6 bases and J by 2 bases, with 16 bases between the two germline ends. The CDR3 runs 16 residues. CDR1 and CDR2 (germline): SNHLY, FYNNEI. CDR3 protein: CASRALMRATNEKLFF. DNA for the CDR3: TGTGCCAGCAGAGCCCTAATGCGGGCCACTAATGAAAAACTGTTTTTT.

This clone was counted once. The CDR3 region is CASLSTGVLNQPQHF. CDR3 DNA: TGTGCCAGCCTCTCAACAGGGGTTCTGAATCAGCCCCAGCATTTT. The gene calls are TRBV19 and TRBJ1-5; 7 bases map to TRBD1. The CDR3 is 15 amino acids. Trimming removed 9 bases from V and 4 bases from J; junction bases left unmatched: 12. Germline V gives CDR1 LNHDA, CDR2 SQIVND (reference sequence).

With regard to this clone: A read error may produce the germline difference seen at one junction end. This same CDR3 is encoded by further DNA sequences in the sample. The chain has TRBV6-1 and TRBJ1-2; TRBD1 matches at 9 bases. Germline V lookup: CDR1 MNHNS, CDR2 SASEGT. This CDR3 has 16 amino acids. CDR3 in amino acids: CASSGSRTGVNYGYTF. The CDR3 nucleotides read TGCGCCAGCAGTGGATCGAGGACAGGGGTAAACTATGGCTACACCTTC.

CDR3 in DNA: TGTGCCAGTAGTACGCACTATCCCGGGACAGGGGAAGCTTTCTTT. Residues: CASSTHYPGTGEAFF. The chain is built from TRBV19 and TRBJ1-1, with 9 bases identical to TRBD1. The CDR3 consists of 15 residues. Germline CDR1 and CDR2: LNHDA and SQIVND (reference sequence). The junction had 11 bases not matched to a gene; V was cut back by 4 bases and J by 8 bases. The full variable domain, with the rest looked up from reference TRBV19 and TRBJ1-1, is DGGITQSPKYLFRKEGQNVTLSCEQNLNHDAMYWYRQDPGQGLRLIYYSQIVNDFQKGDIAEGYSVSREKKESFPLTVTSAQKNPTAFYLCASSTHYPGTGEAFFGQGTRLTVV.

This clone is a singleton in its sample. The genes are TRBV9 and TRBJ1-3, with 9 bases matching TRBD1. In germline, CDR1 is SGDLS, CDR2 YYNGEE. The CDR3 spans 14 residues. J gave up 6 bases and V 4 bases, and 5 bases lay outside the gene matches. The CDR3 DNA sequence: TGTGCCAGCAGCTACGGACAGGGGACAAACACCATATATTTT. It codes for CASSYGQGTNTIYF.

J is TRBJ1-2 and V is TRBV7-2; D unclear. CDR1 and CDR2 (germline): SGHTA, FQGNSA. Trimming removed 5 bases at V and 5 bases at J, with 9 bases between. The CDR3 sequence is 12 residues long. The CDR3: CASSPTVYGYTF. The CDR3 DNA reads TGTGCCAGCAGCCCCACGGTATATGGCTACACCTTC.

This clone came up once. The V call is TRBV18, the J call TRBJ1-2, with D perhaps matching TRBD1 (5 bases). V was trimmed by 3 bases and J by 4 bases, leaving 12 bases between them. Germline values: CDR1 KGHSH, CDR2 LQKENI. CDR3 length equals 14 residues. The CDR3, as DNA: TGTGCCAGCTCACCCTCGGGGGGGAGCTATGGCTACACCTTC. Protein product: CASSPSGGSYGYTF.

V usage is TRBV19 and J usage is TRBJ2-1; TRBD2 matches 9 bases. From germline, CDR1 is LNHDA and CDR2 SQIVND (reference sequence). CDR3 length: 15 residues. The junction had 11 bases not matched to a gene; V was cut back by 8 bases and J by 6 bases. The CDR3 spells CASARGGAGGNEQFF. In DNA, the CDR3 is TGTGCCAGTGCCCGCGGGGGGGCGGGTGGCAATGAGCAGTTCTTC.

The chain employs TRBV5-4 and TRBJ2-5; 7 nucleotides line up with TRBD1. The CDR3 sequence is 13 residues long. Trimming at V came to 5 bases and at J to 5 bases, leaving 6 bases not matched to a gene. Per the germline V gene, CDR1 is SGHNT and CDR2 is YYREEE (reference sequence). CDR3 sequence reads: CASSQTGKETQYF. CDR3 nucleotides: TGTGCCAGCAGTCAGACAGGGAAGGAGACCCAGTACTTC.

The chain carries TRBV28 and TRBJ1-2, with D perhaps TRBD1 (6 bases). The CDR3 totals 13 residues. The germline V and J ends were trimmed by 9 bases and 8 bases, with 19 bases remaining between them. The germline V gene encodes CDR1 MDHEN and CDR2 SYDVKM. The CDR3 protein is CASLTGRGRGYTF. In DNA form, the CDR3 reads TGTGCCAGTTTAACGGGCAGGGGCCGAGGCTACACCTTC.

The rearrangement joins TRBV5-4 to TRBJ2-1, with 8 bases lining up with TRBD2. The CDR3 is 14 amino acids. Germline trimming cut 2 bases from V and 9 bases from J; bases unmatched to any gene: 7. Germline V gives CDR1 SGHNT, CDR2 YYREEE (reference sequence). The CDR3 spells CASSLGLARVEQFF. As DNA, the CDR3 is TGTGCCAGCAGCTTAGGACTAGCACGCGTTGAGCAGTTCTTC.

J is TRBJ1-4 and V is TRBV10-3; D perhaps matches TRBD1 (5 bases). Germline V gives CDR1 ENHRY, CDR2 SYGVKD. Deletions cut 2 bases from V and 6 bases from J, with 10 bases between. The length of the CDR3 is 14 residues. The CDR3 reads CAISEQGGHEKLFF. The DNA for the CDR3 is TGTGCCATCAGTGAGCAGGGAGGACATGAAAAACTGTTTTTT.

The rearrangement links TRBV7-3 to TRBJ1-1, with no clear D. Deletions cut 0 bases from V and 1 base from J, with 6 bases between. Germline values: CDR1 SGHTA, CDR2 FQGTGA. The CDR3 loop spans 14 amino acids. CDR3 bases: TGTGCCAGCAGCTTAACGTCGTCGAACACTGAAGCTTTCTTT. This sequence encodes CASSLTSSNTEAFF.